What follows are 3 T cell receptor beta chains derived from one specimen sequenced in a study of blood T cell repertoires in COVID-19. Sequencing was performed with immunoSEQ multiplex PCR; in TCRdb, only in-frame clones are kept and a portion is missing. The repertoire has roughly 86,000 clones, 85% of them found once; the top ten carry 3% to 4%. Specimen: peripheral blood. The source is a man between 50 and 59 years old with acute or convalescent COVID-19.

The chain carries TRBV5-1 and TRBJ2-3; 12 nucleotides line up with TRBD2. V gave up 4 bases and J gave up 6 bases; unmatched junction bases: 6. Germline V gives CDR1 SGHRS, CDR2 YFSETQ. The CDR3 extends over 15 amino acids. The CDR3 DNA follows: TGCGCCAGCAGCCTACTAGCGGGAGGCGGGGATACGCAGTATTTT. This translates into CASSLLAGGGDTQYF.

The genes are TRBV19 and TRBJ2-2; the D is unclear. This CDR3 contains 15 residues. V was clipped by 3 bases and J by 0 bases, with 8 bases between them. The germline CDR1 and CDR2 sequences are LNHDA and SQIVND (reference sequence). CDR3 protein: CASSIGFSNTGELFF. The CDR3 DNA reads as TGTGCCAGTAGTATTGGCTTCTCGAACACCGGGGAGCTGTTTTTT.

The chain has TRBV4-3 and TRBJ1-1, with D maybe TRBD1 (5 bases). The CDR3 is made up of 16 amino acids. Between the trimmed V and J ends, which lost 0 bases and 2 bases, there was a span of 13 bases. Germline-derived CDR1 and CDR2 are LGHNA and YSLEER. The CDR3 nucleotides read TGCGCCAGCAGCCAAGATCCCTCCGACAGAAACACTGAAGCTTTCTTT. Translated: CASSQDPSDRNTEAFF.